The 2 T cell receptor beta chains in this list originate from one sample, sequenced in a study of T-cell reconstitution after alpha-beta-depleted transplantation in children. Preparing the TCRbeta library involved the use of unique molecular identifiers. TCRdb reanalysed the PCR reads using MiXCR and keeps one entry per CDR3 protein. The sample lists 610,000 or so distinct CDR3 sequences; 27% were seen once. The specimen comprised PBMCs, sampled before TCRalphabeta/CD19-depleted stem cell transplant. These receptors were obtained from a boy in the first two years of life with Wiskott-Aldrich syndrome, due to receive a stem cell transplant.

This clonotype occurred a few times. Written as DNA, the CDR3 is TGTGCCAGCAGTTGGAGCTTGGCGGGAGTCCCGTACTTC. Encoded protein: CASSWSLAGVPYF. This chain uses TRBV12-3 or TRBV12-4 with TRBJ2-7; 7 bases agree with TRBD2. The CDR3 is 13 amino acids. The J segment lost 12 bases and the V segment lost 4 bases, leaving 12 bases of the junction unmatched.

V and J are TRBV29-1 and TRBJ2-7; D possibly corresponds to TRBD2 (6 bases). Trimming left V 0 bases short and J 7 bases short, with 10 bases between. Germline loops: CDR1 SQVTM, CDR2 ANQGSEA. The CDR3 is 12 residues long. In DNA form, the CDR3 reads TGCAGCGTTGAAGAAGCAGGGAGGGAGCAGTACTTC. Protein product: CSVEEAGREQYF.